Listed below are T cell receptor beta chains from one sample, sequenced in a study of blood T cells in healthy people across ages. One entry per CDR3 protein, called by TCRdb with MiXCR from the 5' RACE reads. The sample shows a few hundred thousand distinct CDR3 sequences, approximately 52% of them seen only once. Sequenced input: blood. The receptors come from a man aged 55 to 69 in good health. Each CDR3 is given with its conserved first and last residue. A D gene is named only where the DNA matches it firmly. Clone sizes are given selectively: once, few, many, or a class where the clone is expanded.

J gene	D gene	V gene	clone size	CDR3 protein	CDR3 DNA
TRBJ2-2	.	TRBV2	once	CASSAFRSRGTGELFF	TGTGCCAGCAGTGCCTTCAGATCCCGGGGCACCGGGGAGCTGTTTTTT
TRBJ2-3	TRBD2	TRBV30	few	CAWNGGATDTQYF	TGTGCCTGGAACGGGGGGGCGACAGATACGCAGTATTTT
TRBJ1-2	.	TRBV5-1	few	CASSLSSAGKGKGGYTF	TGCGCCAGCAGCCTGAGTTCGGCGGGGAAAGGAAAGGGTGGCTACACCTTC
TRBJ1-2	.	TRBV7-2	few	CASSRRDGYTF	TGTGCCAGCAGCCGCCGTGATGGCTACACCTTC
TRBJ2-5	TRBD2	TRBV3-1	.	CASTGGGQETQYF	TGTGCCAGCACCGGCGGGGGGCAAGAGACCCAGTACTTC
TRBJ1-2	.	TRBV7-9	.	CASSLDGGGGYTF	TGTGCCAGCAGCTTAGACGGGGGCGGCGGCTACACCTTC
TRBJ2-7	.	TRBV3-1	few	CASSQTDGGYEQYF	TGTGCCAGCAGCCAAACCGACGGCGGCTACGAGCAGTACTTC
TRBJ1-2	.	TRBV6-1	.	CASMSLNYGYTF	TGTGCCAGCATGAGCCTTAACTATGGCTACACCTTC
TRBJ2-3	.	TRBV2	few	CASTPLSPSTDTQYF	TGTGCCAGCACCCCCCTATCCCCTAGCACAGATACGCAGTATTTT
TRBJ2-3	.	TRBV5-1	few	CASSPGPHSDTQYF	TGCGCCAGCAGCCCCGGGCCTCACTCAGATACGCAGTATTTT
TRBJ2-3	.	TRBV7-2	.	CASSRDLRTDTQYF	TGTGCCAGCAGCCGGGACCTACGCACAGATACGCAGTATTTT
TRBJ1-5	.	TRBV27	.	CASSSWSNSNQPQHF	TGTGCCAGCAGTTCTTGGTCTAATAGCAATCAGCCCCAGCATTTT
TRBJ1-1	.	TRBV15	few	CATSRDLSVEAFF	TGTGCCACCAGCAGAGATCTCAGCGTTGAAGCTTTCTTT
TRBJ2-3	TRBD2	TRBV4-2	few	CASSQEVAGGFTNTQYF	TGTGCCAGCAGCCAAGAGGTGGCGGGGGGCTTTACAAATACGCAGTATTTT
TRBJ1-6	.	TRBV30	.	CAWSAPRSSYNSPLHF	TGTGCCTGGAGTGCCCCCAGGAGCTCCTATAATTCACCCCTCCACTTT
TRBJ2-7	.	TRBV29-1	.	CSVARDTASYEQYF	TGCAGCGTTGCCCGGGACACGGCCTCCTACGAGCAGTACTTC
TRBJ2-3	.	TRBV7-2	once	CAESGVGRTDTQYF	TGTGCGGAGTCGGGAGTGGGACGCACAGATACGCAGTATTTT
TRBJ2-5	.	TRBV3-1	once	CASTGLGQETQYF	TGTGCCAGCACCGGTCTGGGCCAAGAGACCCAGTACTTC
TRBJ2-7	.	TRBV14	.	CASSHGQGPYEQYF	TGTGCCAGCAGCCACGGACAAGGGCCCTACGAGCAGTACTTC
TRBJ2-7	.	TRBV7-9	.	CASSFRDGSYEQYF	TGTGCCAGCAGCTTCAGGGACGGCTCCTACGAGCAGTACTTC
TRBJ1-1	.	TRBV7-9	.	CASSLGQGRGTEAFF	TGTGCCAGCAGCTTAGGTCAGGGGAGAGGCACTGAAGCTTTCTTT
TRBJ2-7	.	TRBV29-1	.	CSGGLGASGYEQYF	TGCAGCGGGGGTCTCGGGGCTTCGGGGTACGAGCAGTACTTC
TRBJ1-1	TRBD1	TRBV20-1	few	CSARDLGQGDTEAFF	TGCAGTGCTAGAGATCTCGGACAGGGCGATACTGAAGCTTTCTTT
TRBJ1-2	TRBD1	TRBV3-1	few	CASSLRQGLWLAGYTF	TGTGCCAGCAGCCTCCGACAGGGACTCTGGTTGGCTGGCTACACCTTC
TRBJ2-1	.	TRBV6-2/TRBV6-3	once	CASSYISGSSGEQFF	TGTGCCAGCAGTTACATTTCAGGATCGTCGGGTGAGCAGTTCTTC
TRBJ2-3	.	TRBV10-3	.	CAIRREISTDTQYF	TGTGCCATCAGGAGGGAGATTTCCACAGATACGCAGTATTTT
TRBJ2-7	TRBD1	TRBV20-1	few	CSAQDRGLGEQYF	TGCAGTGCGCAAGACAGGGGGCTGGGCGAGCAGTACTTC
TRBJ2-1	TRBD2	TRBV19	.	CASSVLAGNSNEQFF	TGTGCCAGTAGTGTACTAGCGGGGAACAGCAATGAGCAGTTCTTC
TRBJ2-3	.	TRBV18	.	CASSPHQGSTDTQYF	TGTGCCAGCTCACCACACCAGGGCAGCACAGATACGCAGTATTTT
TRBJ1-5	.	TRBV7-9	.	CASSLGGSGVISWPQHF	TGTGCCAGCAGCTTAGGGGGTTCAGGGGTGATATCATGGCCCCAGCATTTT
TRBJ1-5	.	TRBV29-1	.	CSVGGVGYGSNQPQHF	TGCAGCGTTGGGGGTGTGGGGTACGGTAGCAATCAGCCCCAGCATTTT
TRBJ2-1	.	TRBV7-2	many	CASSLERNEQFF	TGTGCCAGCAGCTTAGAACGGAATGAGCAGTTCTTC
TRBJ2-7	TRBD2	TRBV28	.	CASSGAKRGTYEQYF	TGTGCCAGCAGTGGGGCGAAGCGGGGGACCTACGAGCAGTACTTC
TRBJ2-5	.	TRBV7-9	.	CASSSGPSSTQYF	TGTGCCAGCAGTTCCGGGCCCTCGAGTACCCAGTACTTC
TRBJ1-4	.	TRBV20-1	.	CSARVGREELFF	TGCAGTGCTAGGGTGGGGAGAGAAGAACTGTTTTTT
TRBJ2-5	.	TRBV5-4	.	CASSLEPQETQYF	TGTGCCAGCAGCTTGGAACCACAAGAGACCCAGTACTTC
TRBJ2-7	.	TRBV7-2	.	CASSEDPTYEQYF	TGTGCCAGCAGCGAGGACCCAACCTATGAGCAGTACTTC
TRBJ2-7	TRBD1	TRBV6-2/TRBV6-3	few	CASSYDRAASYEQYF	TGTGCCAGCAGTTACGACAGGGCAGCCTCCTACGAGCAGTACTTC
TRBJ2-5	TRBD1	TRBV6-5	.	CASSYPQQGAQVETQYF	TGTGCCAGCAGTTACCCCCAACAGGGGGCGCAAGTGGAGACCCAGTACTTC
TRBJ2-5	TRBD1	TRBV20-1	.	CSAGNRGQTQYF	TGCAGTGCTGGAAACAGGGGGCAGACCCAGTACTTC
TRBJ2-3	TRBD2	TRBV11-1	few	CASSRRRGAATDTQYF	TGTGCCAGCAGCCGTAGGCGGGGGGCAGCTACAGATACGCAGTATTTT
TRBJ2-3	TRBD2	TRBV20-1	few	CSARRAGTSTDTQYF	TGCAGTGCTAGGAGAGCGGGGACGAGCACAGATACGCAGTATTTT
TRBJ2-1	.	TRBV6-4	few	CASSEKLENNEQFF	TGTGCCAGCAGTGAAAAACTAGAAAACAATGAGCAGTTCTTC
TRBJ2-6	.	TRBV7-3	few	CASGREVGTGANVLTF	TGTGCCAGCGGCAGGGAAGTTGGTACTGGGGCCAACGTCCTGACTTTC
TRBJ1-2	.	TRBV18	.	CASSPQDNYGYTF	TGTGCCAGCTCACCGCAGGATAACTATGGCTACACCTTC
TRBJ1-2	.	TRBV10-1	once	CASSESPRGGYTF	TGCGCCAGCAGTGAGTCGCCAAGAGGTGGCTACACCTTC